A selection of T cell receptor beta chains follows, all from one sample in a study of vaccination effects on CD4 cells after COVID-19. These receptors have no identified antigens. Libraries were prepared by immunoSEQ multiplex PCR; TCRdb keeps only in-frame clonotypes and omits some of them. The table has 55,000 to 75,000 clones, approximately 72% seen once. The material sequenced was CD4+ T cells from PBMCs cultured with HCoV-OC43 spike peptides, taken before COVID-19 vaccination. The receptor source for this set is a human donor who received a COVID-19 vaccine. The conserved cysteine and the conserved F or W are not part of the CDR3 here.

len,j_gene,v_gene,CDR3aa
12,TRBJ1-2,TRBV5-4,ASSSRDRVGGYT
14,TRBJ1-3,TRBV18,ASSPQTGGSGNTIY
14,TRBJ1-1,TRBV13,ASSVGGGLVNTEAF
13,TRBJ2-5,TRBV11-3,ASSDRGTGRETQY
15,TRBJ1-1,TRBV6-2/TRBV6-3,ASSSGPINSKNTEAF
12,TRBJ1-1,TRBV5-1,ASSLTAGNTEAF
12,TRBJ1-2,TRBV29-1,SVEVQGGGYGYT
12,TRBJ1-5,TRBV19,ASSRDSSNQPQH
14,TRBJ2-5,TRBV30,AWRSHRERRQETQY
10,TRBJ1-2,TRBV10-3,AISLQGWGYT
10,TRBJ1-4,TRBV19,ASSPKSEKLF
12,TRBJ1-4,TRBV6-6,ASSFGESNEKLF
12,TRBJ1-2,TRBV5-6,ASSLAGGEGGYT
13,TRBJ1-5,TRBV19,ASSRTGYSNQPQH
15,TRBJ2-5,TRBV18,ASSPVGISTGGETQY
11,TRBJ2-1,TRBV29-1,SVGRTDYNEQF
12,TRBJ2-5,TRBV5-1,ASSLTGHQETQY
12,TRBJ1-5,TRBV4-1,ASSQQTGNQPQH
16,TRBJ1-5,TRBV6-2/TRBV6-3,ASSSPRDREDWYQPQH
12,TRBJ1-5,TRBV2,ASSFTSNNQPQH
11,TRBJ2-3,TRBV7-2,ASSSSSIDTQY
9,TRBJ2-1,TRBV19,ASSTNNEQF
14,TRBJ1-4,TRBV5-8,ASSSGTPSLNEKLF
13,TRBJ1-3,TRBV5-8,ASSLAVITGNTIY
12,TRBJ1-6,TRBV6-4,ASSIDRFGSPLH
10,TRBJ1-4,TRBV6-5,ASMATNEKLF
13,TRBJ2-1,TRBV7-3,ASSLDGGDYNEQF
13,TRBJ2-3,TRBV18,ASSLGTGAGDTQY
12,TRBJ2-5,TRBV5-1,ASRFGRTGETQY
13,TRBJ1-5,TRBV6-6,ASSLTGQGNQPQH
11,TRBJ1-1,TRBV3-1/TRBV3-2,ASSQVRNTEAF
12,TRBJ1-4,TRBV3-1/TRBV3-2,ASSQGPGDEKLF
11,TRBJ1-2,TRBV5-1,ASSLGANYGYT
13,TRBJ1-4,TRBV4-1,ASSQDAVTNEKLF
11,TRBJ1-4,TRBV7-7,ASSLGHNEKLF
13,TRBJ1-6,TRBV30,AWSYLGQGNSPLH